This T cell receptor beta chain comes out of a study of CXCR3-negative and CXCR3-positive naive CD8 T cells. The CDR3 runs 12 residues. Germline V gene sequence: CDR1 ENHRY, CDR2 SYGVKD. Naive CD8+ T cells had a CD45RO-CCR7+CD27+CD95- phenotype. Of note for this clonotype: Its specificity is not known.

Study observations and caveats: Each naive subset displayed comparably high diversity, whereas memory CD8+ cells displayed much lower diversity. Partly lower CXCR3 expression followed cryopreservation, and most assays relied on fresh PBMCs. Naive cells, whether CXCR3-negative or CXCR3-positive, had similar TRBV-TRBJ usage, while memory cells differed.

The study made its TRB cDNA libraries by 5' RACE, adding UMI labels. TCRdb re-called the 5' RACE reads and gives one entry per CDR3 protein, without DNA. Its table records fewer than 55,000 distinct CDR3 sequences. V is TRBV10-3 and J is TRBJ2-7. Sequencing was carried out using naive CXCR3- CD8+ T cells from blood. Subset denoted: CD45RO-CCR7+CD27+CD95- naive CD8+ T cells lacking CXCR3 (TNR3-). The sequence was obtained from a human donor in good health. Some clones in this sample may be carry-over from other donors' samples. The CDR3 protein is CAISAGTYEQYF.